What follows describes a single TCR beta chain. The target antigen is unknown. The sample originates from a study of T cell repertoires in aging, cancer and after chemotherapy. Study information: Over several months to years, re-sampled healthy donor repertoires clearly shared clones.

TRB rearrangements spanning V, D and J were amplified using mixed TRB-A/B primers. TCRdb passed the multiplex PCR reads through MiXCR, listing each CDR3 protein once. Of over 10,000 distinct CDR3 sequences listed, roughly 20% are singletons. Amplification of TCR beta used genomic DNA extracted from peripheral blood. Broader study findings: Compared with age-matched healthy donors, untreated hematological or solid cancer patients showed higher blood TCR clonality. In cancer patients, declining TCR diversity with age involved lost richness and lost evenness.

The TCR originated in a human donor in good health. The specimen was blood.

CDR3 DNA: TGTGCCAGCAGCAAATCGGGGTATGGCTACACCTTC. Its protein product is CASSKSGYGYTF. This chain connects TRBV7-9 to TRBJ1-2, with D uncertain. This CDR3 is 12 amino acids long. Deletions cut 5 bases from V and 5 bases from J, with 9 bases between. Germline-derived CDR1 and CDR2 are SEHNR and FQNEAQ (reference sequence).